This is a list of T cell receptor beta chains from one sample in a study of blood T cells in healthy people across ages. TCRdb analysed the 5' RACE reads with MiXCR anew, one entry per CDR3 protein. The table lists 850,000 to 1,000,000 distinct CDR3 sequences, just over 50% of them singletons. The sequenced sample was blood. These receptors all come from a woman aged 55-75 years in good health. Each CDR3 is given without its conserved first and last residue. Clone size is given for some rows only: seen once, a few or many times, or a class if the clone is expanded.

TRBV6-6,few,ASSRTSNNEQF
TRBV29-1,NA,SSARVGAEAF
TRBV27,many,ASSLAGARETQY
TRBV20-1,NA,SAMGLAGGNEQF
TRBV20-1,NA,SARVGNEKLF
TRBV6-2/TRBV6-3,few,ASTAYNEQF
TRBV20-1,NA,SAARADGNTIY
TRBV20-1,NA,SARDFDRANYGYT
TRBV4-1,few,ASSPQTGINQPQH
TRBV15,once,ATSRLLGATTDTQY
TRBV28,NA,ASSPFGAQETQY
TRBV7-8,NA,ASSYTGRGEKLL
TRBV4-1,few,ASSQESRGIGSTDTQY
TRBV9,few,ASSPRGQGVPQPQH
TRBV28,NA,ASSVNRRETQY
TRBV20-1,NA,SATGLARGLPYEQY
TRBV7-2,few,ASSLASGTHAGQY
TRBV2,NA,ASKTGNSYEQY
TRBV12-5,NA,ASGLTPGRGSGSVTDTQY
TRBV13,few,ASSFRGTAQETQY